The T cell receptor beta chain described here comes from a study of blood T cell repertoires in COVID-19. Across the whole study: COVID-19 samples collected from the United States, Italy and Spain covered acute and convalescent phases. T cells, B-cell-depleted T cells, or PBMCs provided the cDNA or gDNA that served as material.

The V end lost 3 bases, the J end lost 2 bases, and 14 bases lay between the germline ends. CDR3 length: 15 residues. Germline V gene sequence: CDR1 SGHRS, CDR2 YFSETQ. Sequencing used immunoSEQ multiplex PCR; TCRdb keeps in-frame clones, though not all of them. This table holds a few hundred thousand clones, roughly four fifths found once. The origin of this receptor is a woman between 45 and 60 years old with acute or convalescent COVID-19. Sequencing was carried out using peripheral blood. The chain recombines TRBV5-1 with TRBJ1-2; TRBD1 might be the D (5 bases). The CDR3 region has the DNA TGCGCCAGCAGCTCCTACGGGGGGGGAAACTATGGCTACACCTTC. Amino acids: CASSSYGGGNYGYTF.